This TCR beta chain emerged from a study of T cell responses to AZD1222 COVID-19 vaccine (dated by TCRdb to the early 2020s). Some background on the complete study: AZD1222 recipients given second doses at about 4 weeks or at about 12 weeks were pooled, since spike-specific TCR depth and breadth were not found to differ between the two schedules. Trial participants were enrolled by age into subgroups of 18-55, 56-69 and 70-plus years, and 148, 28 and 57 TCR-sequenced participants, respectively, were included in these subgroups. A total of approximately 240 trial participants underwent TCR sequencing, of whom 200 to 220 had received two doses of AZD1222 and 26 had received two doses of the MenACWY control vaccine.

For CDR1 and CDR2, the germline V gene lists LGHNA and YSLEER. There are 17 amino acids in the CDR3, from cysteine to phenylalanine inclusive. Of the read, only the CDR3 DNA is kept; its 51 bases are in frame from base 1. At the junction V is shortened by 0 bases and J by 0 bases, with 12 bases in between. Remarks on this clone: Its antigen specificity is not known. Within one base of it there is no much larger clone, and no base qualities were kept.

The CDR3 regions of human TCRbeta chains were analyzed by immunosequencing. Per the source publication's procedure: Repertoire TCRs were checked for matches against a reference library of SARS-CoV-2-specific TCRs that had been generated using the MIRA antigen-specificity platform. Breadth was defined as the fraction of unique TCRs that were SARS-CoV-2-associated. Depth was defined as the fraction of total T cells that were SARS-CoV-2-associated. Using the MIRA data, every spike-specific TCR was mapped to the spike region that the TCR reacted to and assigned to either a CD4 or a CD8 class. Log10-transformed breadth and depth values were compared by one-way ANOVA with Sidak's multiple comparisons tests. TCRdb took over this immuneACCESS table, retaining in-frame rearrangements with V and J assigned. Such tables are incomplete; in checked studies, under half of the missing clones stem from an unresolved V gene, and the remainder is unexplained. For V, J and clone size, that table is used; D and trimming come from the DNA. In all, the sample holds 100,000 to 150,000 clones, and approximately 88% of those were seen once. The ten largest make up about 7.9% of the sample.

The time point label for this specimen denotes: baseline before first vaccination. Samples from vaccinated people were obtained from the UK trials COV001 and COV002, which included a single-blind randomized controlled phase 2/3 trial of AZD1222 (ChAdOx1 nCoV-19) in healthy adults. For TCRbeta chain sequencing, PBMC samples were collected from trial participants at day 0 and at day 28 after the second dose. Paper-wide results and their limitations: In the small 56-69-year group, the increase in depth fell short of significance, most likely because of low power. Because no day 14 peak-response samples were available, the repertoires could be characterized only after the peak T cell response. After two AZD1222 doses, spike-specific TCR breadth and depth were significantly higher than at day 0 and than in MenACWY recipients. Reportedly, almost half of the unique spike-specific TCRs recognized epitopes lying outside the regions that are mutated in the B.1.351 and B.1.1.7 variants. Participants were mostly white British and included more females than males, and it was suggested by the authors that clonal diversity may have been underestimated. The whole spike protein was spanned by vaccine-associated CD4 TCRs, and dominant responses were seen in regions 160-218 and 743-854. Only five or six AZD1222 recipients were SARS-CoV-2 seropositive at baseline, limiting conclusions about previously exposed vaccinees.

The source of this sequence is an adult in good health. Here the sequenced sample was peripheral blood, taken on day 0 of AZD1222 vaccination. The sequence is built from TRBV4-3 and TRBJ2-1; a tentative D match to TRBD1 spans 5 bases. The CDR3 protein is CASSQERTRDSYNEQFF. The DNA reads TGCGCCAGCAGCCAAGAAAGAACCAGGGACTCCTACAATGAGCAGTTCTTC.